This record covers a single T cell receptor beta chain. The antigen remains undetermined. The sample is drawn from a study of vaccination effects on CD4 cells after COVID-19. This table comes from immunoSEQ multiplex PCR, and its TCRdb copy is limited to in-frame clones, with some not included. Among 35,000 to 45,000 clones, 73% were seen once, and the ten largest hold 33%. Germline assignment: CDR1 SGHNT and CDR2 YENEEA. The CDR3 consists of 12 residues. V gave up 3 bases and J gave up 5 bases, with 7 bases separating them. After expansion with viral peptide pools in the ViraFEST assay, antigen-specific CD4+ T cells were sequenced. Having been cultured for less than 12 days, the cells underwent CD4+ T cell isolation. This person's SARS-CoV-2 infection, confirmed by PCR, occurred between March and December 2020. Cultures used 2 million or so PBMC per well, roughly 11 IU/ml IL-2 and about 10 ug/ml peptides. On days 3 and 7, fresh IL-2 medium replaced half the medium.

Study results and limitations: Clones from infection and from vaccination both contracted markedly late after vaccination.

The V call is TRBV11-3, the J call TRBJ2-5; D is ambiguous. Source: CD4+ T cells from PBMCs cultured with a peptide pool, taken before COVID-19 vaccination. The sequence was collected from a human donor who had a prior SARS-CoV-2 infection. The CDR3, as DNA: TGTGCCAGCAGCTTCGGTGGGGAGACCCAGTACTTC. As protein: CASSFGGETQYF.